This T cell receptor (beta chain) was retrieved from a study of T cells expressing NK-cell markers. Study results and limitations: Six donors carried dominant NKG2C+ clonotypes that made up about 1.0-7.0% of their CD8+ T cells.

Details on this clonotype: Its antigen is not known.

TCRdb reprocessed the 5' RACE reads; each CDR3 protein has one entry and no DNA is given. The sample spans some 450,000 distinct CDR3 sequences; the ten largest clones claim roughly 7.2%. Sequencing input: blood T cells: a sorted CD56 or NKG2C T cell subset, CD4+ or CD8+ T cells, or bulk PBMC T cells (not recorded which). The clonotype was recovered from a woman aged 18 to 75 in good health.

The CDR3 loop is CASTLHLRTEAFF. This chain connects TRBV12-3 or TRBV12-4 to TRBJ1-1. This CDR3 is 13 amino acids long.